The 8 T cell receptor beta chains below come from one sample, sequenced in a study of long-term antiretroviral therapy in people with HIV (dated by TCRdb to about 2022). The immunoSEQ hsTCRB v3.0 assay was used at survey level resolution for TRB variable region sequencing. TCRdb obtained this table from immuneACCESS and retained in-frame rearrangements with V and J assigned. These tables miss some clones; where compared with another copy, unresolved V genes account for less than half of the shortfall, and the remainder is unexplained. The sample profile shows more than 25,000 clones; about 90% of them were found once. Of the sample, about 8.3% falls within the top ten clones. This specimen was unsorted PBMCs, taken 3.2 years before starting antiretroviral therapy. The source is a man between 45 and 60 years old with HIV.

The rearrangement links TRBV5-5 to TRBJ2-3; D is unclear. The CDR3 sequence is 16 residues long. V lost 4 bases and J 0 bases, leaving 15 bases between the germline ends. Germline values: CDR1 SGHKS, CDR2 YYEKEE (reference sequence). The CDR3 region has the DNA TGTGCCAGCAGCCCCGGGTGGTATCCTAGCACAGATACGCAGTATTTT. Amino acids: CASSPGWYPSTDTQYF.

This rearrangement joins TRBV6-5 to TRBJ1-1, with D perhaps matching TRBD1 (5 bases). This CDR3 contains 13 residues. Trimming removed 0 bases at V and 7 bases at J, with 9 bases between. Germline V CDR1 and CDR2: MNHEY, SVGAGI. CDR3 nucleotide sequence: TGTGCCAGCAGTTACTCTGGGGCCCTTGAAGCTTTCTTT. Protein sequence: CASSYSGALEAFF.

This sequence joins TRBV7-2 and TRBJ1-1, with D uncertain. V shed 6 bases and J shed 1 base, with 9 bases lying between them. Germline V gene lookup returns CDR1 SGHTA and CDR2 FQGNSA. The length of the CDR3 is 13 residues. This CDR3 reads CASRLTWNTEAFF. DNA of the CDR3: TGTGCCAGCAGACTAACCTGGAACACTGAAGCTTTCTTT.

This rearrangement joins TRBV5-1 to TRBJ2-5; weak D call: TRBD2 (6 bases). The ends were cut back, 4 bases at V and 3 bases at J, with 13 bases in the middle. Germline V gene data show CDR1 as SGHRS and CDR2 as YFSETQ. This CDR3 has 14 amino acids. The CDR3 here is CASSGRSGEETQYF. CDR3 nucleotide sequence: TGCGCCAGCAGCGGACGCTCGGGGGAAGAGACCCAGTACTTC.

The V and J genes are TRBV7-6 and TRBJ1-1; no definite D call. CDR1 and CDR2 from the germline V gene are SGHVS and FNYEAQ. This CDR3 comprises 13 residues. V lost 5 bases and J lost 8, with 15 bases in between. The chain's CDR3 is CASSLEVAGEAFF. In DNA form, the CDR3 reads TGTGCCAGCAGCCTGGAGGTCGCTGGAGAAGCTTTCTTT.

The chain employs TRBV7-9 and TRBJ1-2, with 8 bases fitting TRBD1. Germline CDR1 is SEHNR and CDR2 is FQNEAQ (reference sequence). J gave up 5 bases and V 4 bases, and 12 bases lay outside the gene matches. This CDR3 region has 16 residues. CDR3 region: CASSSPDRAMGYGYTF. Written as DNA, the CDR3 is TGTGCCAGCAGCTCCCCGGACAGGGCAATGGGGTATGGCTACACCTTC. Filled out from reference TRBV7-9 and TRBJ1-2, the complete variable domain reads DTGVSQNPRHKITKRGQNVTFRCDPISEHNRLYWYRQTLGQGPEFLTYFQNEAQLEKSRLLSDRFSAERPKGSFSTLEIQRTEQGDSAMYLCASSSPDRAMGYGYTFGSGTRLTVV.

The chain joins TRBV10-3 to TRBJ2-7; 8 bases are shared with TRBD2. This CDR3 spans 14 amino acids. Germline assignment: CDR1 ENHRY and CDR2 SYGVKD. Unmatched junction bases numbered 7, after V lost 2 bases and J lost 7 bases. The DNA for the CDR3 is TGTGCCATCAGTGAGGTTAGCGGGGCCCGTGAGCAGTACTTC. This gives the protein CAISEVSGAREQYF.

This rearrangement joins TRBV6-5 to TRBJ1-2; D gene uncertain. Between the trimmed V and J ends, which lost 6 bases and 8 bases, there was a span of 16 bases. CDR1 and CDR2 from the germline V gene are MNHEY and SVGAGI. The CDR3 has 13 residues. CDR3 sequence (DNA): TGTGCCAGCAGGCGACACGCTTATGAGGGCTACACCTTC. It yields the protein CASRRHAYEGYTF.